A single sample is the source of the 19 T cell receptor beta chains below, sequenced in a study of immune cell composition in non-small cell lung cancer. TCRdb's copy holds only in-frame clones and misses some; the assay was immunoSEQ multiplex PCR. The repertoire holds fewer than 8,000 clones, 82% seen once, with around 8.6% in the top ten. Normal lung was sampled as far from the tumour as possible, at least 3 cm. The sequenced sample was non-adjacent lung tissue. These receptors all stem from a human donor with non-small cell lung cancer.

This chain joins TRBV28 and TRBJ2-3; TRBD2 agrees at 7 bases. Germline trimming cut 5 bases from V and 2 bases from J; bases unmatched to any gene: 4. Germline V lookup: CDR1 MDHEN, CDR2 SYDVKM. The CDR3 length is 14 residues. As DNA, the CDR3 is TGTGCCAGCAGTCCCGGACTAGACACAGATACGCAGTATTTT. Amino acids: CASSPGLDTDTQYF. The full variable domain, rest sourced from reference TRBV28 and TRBJ2-3, is DVKVTQSSRYLVKRTGEKVFLECVQDMDHENMFWYRQDPGLGLRLIYFSYDVKMKEKGDIPEGYSVSREKKERFSLILESASTNQTSMYLCASSPGLDTDTQYFGPGTRLTVL.

The V gene is TRBV7-7, the J gene TRBJ2-1, with 9 bases aligning to TRBD1. With V trimmed by 5 bases and J by 7 bases, 3 bases remained unmatched. Germline CDR1 is SSHAT and CDR2 is FNYEAQ (reference sequence). The CDR3 covers 13 residues. As DNA, the CDR3 is TGTGCCAGCAGCGCAGGGACAGGGAATGAGCAGTTCTTC. This translates into CASSAGTGNEQFF.

This chain uses TRBV19 with TRBJ2-2; 8 bases are a match to TRBD2. The CDR3 extends over 15 amino acids. Looked up from germline, CDR1 is LNHDA and CDR2 is SQIVND (reference sequence). Trimming cost V 3 bases and J 2 bases; bases outside gene matches: 2. Written as DNA, the CDR3 is TGTGCCAGTAGTATGCTAGCGGGTAACACCGGGGAGCTGTTTTTT. It encodes CASSMLAGNTGELFF.

As to this clone: A read error may produce the germline difference seen at one junction end. The rearrangement joins TRBV5-1 to TRBJ2-3; a weak D match, TRBD2 (5 bases). This CDR3 has 14 amino acids. Germline loops: CDR1 SGHRS, CDR2 YFSETQ. The CDR3 coding sequence is TGCGCCAGCAGCTTGATCGCTAGCAGAGATACGCAGTATTTT. Residues: CASSLIASRDTQYF.

This rearrangement joins TRBV2 to TRBJ2-7, with a tentative D call TRBD2 (6 bases). Trimming took off 6 bases at V and 12 bases at J, with 21 bases between the two ends. Germline values: CDR1 SNHLY, CDR2 FYNNEI. The CDR3 is 13 amino acids. CDR3 loop: CASRPTESSVLYF. In DNA, the CDR3 is TGTGCCAGCAGACCCACGGAGTCTAGCGTGTTGTACTTC.

The chain recombines TRBV28 with TRBJ1-5; no clear D gene. V was pared by 5 bases and J by 7 bases, with 18 bases between. There are 15 residues in the CDR3. CDR1 MDHEN and CDR2 SYDVKM come from the germline V gene. The CDR3 sequence: CASSNPRTGLQPQHF. For the CDR3, the DNA is TGTGCCAGCAGTAACCCACGAACGGGGTTGCAGCCCCAGCATTTT.

V and J are TRBV29-1 and TRBJ2-5; D gene unclear. CDR3 size: 8 residues. Germline V gene data show CDR1 as SQVTM and CDR2 as ANQGSEA. Trimming stripped 4 bases from V and 12 bases from J, with 6 bases between. The DNA of the CDR3 is TGCAGCGTTGGACTCAAGTACTTC. Protein sequence: CSVGLKYF.

The chain joins TRBV5-8 to TRBJ2-1, with 7 bases aligning to TRBD1. Germline lookup yields CDR1 SGHTS and CDR2 YDEGEE. The trim removed 4 bases at V and 2 bases at J, leaving 6 bases unmatched. This CDR3 region has 15 residues. The CDR3 is CASSPTTGTYNEQFF. DNA for the CDR3: TGTGCCAGCAGCCCGACGACAGGGACCTACAATGAGCAGTTCTTC.

CDR3 in amino acids: CASSLRSGHGYGYTF. The DNA for the CDR3 is TGTGCCAGCAGCTTGAGGTCCGGACACGGCTATGGCTACACCTTC. The chain employs TRBV13 and TRBJ1-2, with a weak D call TRBD1 (5 bases). The CDR3 runs 15 residues. The germline CDR1 and CDR2 sequences are PRHDT and FYEKMQ (reference sequence). The germline V and J ends were trimmed by 3 bases and 4 bases, with 15 bases remaining between them.

V gene TRBV9 combines with J gene TRBJ2-1, with 12 bases lining up with TRBD2. Germline values: CDR1 SGDLS, CDR2 YYNGEE. The trim removed 2 bases at V and 10 bases at J, leaving 7 bases unmatched. This CDR3 contains 15 residues. CDR3: CASSVGLAGGGEQFF. The CDR3, as DNA: TGTGCCAGCAGCGTGGGGCTAGCGGGAGGGGGCGAGCAGTTCTTC.

Here the CDR3 reads CATQGRGPNEKLFF. The CDR3 bases are TGTGCCACTCAAGGGAGGGGCCCTAATGAAAAACTGTTTTTT. The V call is TRBV19, the J call TRBJ1-4; a weak D match, TRBD1 (5 bases). CDR1 LNHDA and CDR2 SQIVND come from the germline V gene (reference sequence). Trimming removed 10 bases from V and 3 bases from J, with 15 bases in between. The CDR3 contains 14 residues.

The chain employs TRBV29-1 and TRBJ1-4, with TRBD1 identical over 7 bases. V gave up 4 bases and J gave up 7 bases; unmatched junction bases: 6. CDR1 and CDR2 from the germline V gene are SQVTM and ANQGSEA. There are 13 residues in the CDR3. CDR3: CSVGRQGGEKLFF. As DNA, the CDR3 is TGCAGCGTTGGACGACAGGGTGGTGAAAAACTGTTTTTT.

The chain has TRBV27 and TRBJ1-2; D gene uncertain. Per germline, CDR1 MNHEY and CDR2 SMNVEV (reference sequence). V lost 3 bases and J 5 bases, leaving 10 bases between the germline ends. The CDR3 loop spans 13 amino acids. Here the CDR3 reads CASSLATGYGYTF. DNA of the CDR3: TGTGCCAGCAGTTTGGCAACGGGTTATGGCTACACCTTC.

The chain has TRBV18 and TRBJ2-1, with D perhaps TRBD2 (6 bases). This CDR3 has 17 residues. The germline V gene has CDR1 KGHSH and CDR2 LQKENI. The V and J ends lost 3 bases and 0 bases respectively, with 15 bases between them. CDR3 amino acids: CASSPPLATSSYNEQFF. The CDR3 DNA reads TGTGCCAGCTCACCCCCCCTAGCGACGAGCTCCTACAATGAGCAGTTCTTC.

This chain joins TRBV5-4 and TRBJ2-3; D unclear. Germline V gives CDR1 SGHNT, CDR2 YYREEE (reference sequence). CDR3 length equals 15 residues. Deletions cut 2 bases from V and 0 bases from J, with 10 bases between. The CDR3 is CASSLLIESTDTQYF. In DNA, the CDR3 is TGTGCCAGCAGCTTATTAATAGAGAGCACAGATACGCAGTATTTT.

V and J are TRBV18 and TRBJ2-7; 8 bases are a match to TRBD1. This CDR3 has 14 residues. CDR1 and CDR2 (germline): KGHSH, LQKENI. V dropped 6 bases and J dropped 6; count of bases not matched to a gene: 10. CDR3 coding DNA: TGTGCCAGCTCGCTGACGGGACAGGCCGGCGAGCAGTACTTC. Its protein product is CASSLTGQAGEQYF.

This chain uses TRBV7-2 with TRBJ1-5; TRBD1 might be the D (6 bases). The germline V gene has CDR1 SGHTA and CDR2 FQGNSA. CDR3 length: 18 residues. Deletions cut 5 bases from V and 3 bases from J, with 23 bases between. The CDR3 nucleotides are TGTGCCAGCAGCCTCGCTGGGGTGGCGGGGGGCCCCAATCAGCCCCAGCATTTT. Translation: CASSLAGVAGGPNQPQHF.

The chain has TRBV19 and TRBJ1-1; 7 bases map to TRBD1. Germline V gene sequence: CDR1 LNHDA, CDR2 SQIVND (reference sequence). This CDR3 spans 14 amino acids. With 6 bases clipped from V and 11 bases from J, the junction kept 15 bases outside the gene matches. CDR3 coding DNA: TGTGCCAGTAGCCCTCGGCGACAGGGTACACGGGCTTTCTTT. Its protein is CASSPRRQGTRAFF.

This clone has a handful of counts. J is TRBJ2-7 and V is TRBV10-3, with TRBD2 matching over 12 bases. CDR3 size: 15 residues. Germline CDR1 reads ENHRY; CDR2 reads SYGVKD. Germline trimming cut 5 bases from V and 5 bases from J; bases unmatched to any gene: 7. CDR3 sequence (DNA): TGTGCCATCAGTAACCCAACTAGCGGGAGGAACGAGCAGTACTTC. Its translation is CAISNPTSGRNEQYF.